In its sample, the clone carrying this T cell receptor (beta chain) was seen a few times. Its matching antigen is unknown. The record originates from a study of post-analysis software for immune sequencing data. Across the whole study: Clinical courses comprised relapsing-remitting, secondary progressive and progressive-relapsing multiple sclerosis. Study-level findings and limits: Clustering by F measure revealed strong co-clustering among samples prepared together in one batch. Five TRBV segments were significantly more frequent in patients than in controls. TRBV5-6, TRBV5-1 and TRBV20-1 were among these segments. People with multiple sclerosis had a significantly lower normalized Chao1 diversity than controls did.

Germline CDR1 reads SGHRS; CDR2 reads YFSETQ. V was clipped by 3 bases and J by 6 bases; unmatched bases: 9. CDR3 length equals 16 residues. Unique-molecular-identifier-tagged TCR beta cDNA libraries were used. cDNA molecules numbering approximately 500,000 came from around 1 to 10 million T cells. TCRdb fed the PCR reads into MiXCR, producing one record per CDR3 protein. The sample has around 500,000 distinct CDR3 sequences, less than 40% seen once. Sequenced sample: blood. This chain links TRBV5-1 with TRBJ2-3, with 11 positions matching TRBD2. This receptor was obtained from a girl younger than 18 with multiple sclerosis. The CDR3 loop reads CASSSRVAGGQDTQYF. CDR3 DNA sequence: TGCGCCAGCAGCTCTCGGGTAGCGGGGGGGCAGGATACGCAGTATTTT.